This section outlines one T cell receptor (beta chain) sequence together with its context. The antigen is not known. The sample is drawn from a study of cytomegalovirus exposure and HLA in healthy donors. General observations from the study: Apparent HLA restriction characterized most CMV-associated TCR beta chains in a later analysis.

PCR amplification relied on 60 Vbeta primers (plus 13 Jbeta primers). Only in-frame clones appear in the TCRdb table, and some are missing; sequencing was by immunoSEQ multiplex PCR. The table lists 150,000 or so clones, over 70% of them singletons. Looked up from germline, CDR1 is KGHSH and CDR2 is LQKENI. CDR3 length equals 13 residues. The germline V and J ends were trimmed by 2 bases and 1 base, with 5 bases remaining between them. This chain uses TRBV18 with TRBJ1-2; D ambiguous. This TCR came from a middle-aged woman in good health and CMV-seropositive. Sequenced sample: PBMCs. The CDR3 sequence: CASSPTVNYGYTF. DNA for the CDR3: TGTGCCAGCTCACCAACGGTTAACTATGGCTACACCTTC.